The 28 T cell receptor beta chains below come from one sample, sequenced in a study of human T cells and chemical hapten exposure. Time point given: patch test 3, about 24 weeks after DPC sensitization. As to treatment: therapeutic diphenylcyclopropenone sensitization with weekly scalp DPC. TCRdb re-analysed the RACE reads in MiXCR, keeping a single row per CDR3 protein. This table has some 89,000 distinct CDR3 sequences, 25% to 30% appearing once. The sample consisted of whole blood, taken in connection with sensitization to the hapten diphenylcyclopropenone (DPC). The receptors derive from a man in his forties or fifties with alopecia areata. Some clones in this sample may be carry-over from other donors' samples.

This chain uses TRBV28 with TRBJ2-6; D is uncertain. The CDR3 contains 14 residues. V shed 6 bases and J shed 2 bases, with 8 bases lying between them. CDR1 is MDHEN and CDR2 is SYDVKM in the germline V gene. The CDR3 region is CASSSFAGANVLTF. The CDR3 region has the DNA TGTGCCAGCAGCTCGTTCGCTGGGGCCAACGTCCTGACTTTC.

This clonotype was seen only a few times. V usage is TRBV12-3 or TRBV12-4 and J usage is TRBJ2-3, with D unresolved. The V end was cut by 2 bases, the J end by 3 bases, with 9 bases between. This CDR3 comprises 14 residues. CDR3 coding DNA: TGTGCCAGCAGTTTATCGGTCACGACAGATACGCAGTATTTT. It translates to CASSLSVTTDTQYF.

The V gene is TRBV6-5, the J gene TRBJ2-1; a possible D gene is TRBD1 (6 bases). This CDR3 has 16 amino acids. V lost 6 bases to trimming and J lost 2 bases, with 17 bases between them. Germline CDR1 MNHEY, CDR2 SVGAGI. The CDR3 is CASRSQGSFAYNEQFF. The DNA of the CDR3 is TGTGCCAGCAGATCCCAGGGGTCCTTCGCCTACAATGAGCAGTTCTTC.

V and J are TRBV11-2 and TRBJ1-1; TRBD1 might be the D (6 bases). CDR1 is SGHAT and CDR2 is FQNNGV in the germline V gene. The germline V and J ends were trimmed by 6 bases and 0 bases, with 14 bases remaining between them. The CDR3 runs to 15 residues. CDR3: CASRPGQGMNTEAFF. The CDR3 coding sequence is TGTGCCAGCAGGCCAGGGCAGGGGATGAACACTGAAGCTTTCTTT.

In this sample, this clonotype turned up a few times. The chain combines TRBV12-3 or TRBV12-4 with TRBJ1-3; D gene ambiguous. There are 14 residues in the CDR3. V was clipped by 3 bases and J by 2 bases, with 8 bases between them. CDR3 loop: CASSFMGTGNTIYF. CDR3 sequence (DNA): TGTGCCAGCAGTTTCATGGGGACTGGAAACACCATATATTTT.

The V and J genes are TRBV4-3 and TRBJ1-1, with 7 bases that match TRBD1. V lost 0 bases to trimming and J lost 7 bases; unmatched junction nucleotides: 5. CDR3 length: 14 residues. The germline V gene has CDR1 LGHNA and CDR2 YSLEER. This CDR3 is CASSQDGRQGEAFF. Here the CDR3 DNA reads TGCGCCAGCAGCCAAGATGGAAGACAGGGTGAAGCTTTCTTT.

The V and J genes are TRBV12-3 or TRBV12-4 and TRBJ2-3; TRBD2 might be the D (5 bases). V was shortened by 5 bases and J by 2 bases, with 8 bases between the two germline ends. This CDR3 is 13 amino acids long. DNA for the CDR3: TGTGCCAGCAGTGCGCGGGTCACAGATACGCAGTATTTT. Translation: CASSARVTDTQYF.

This clonotype was found a few times. V gene TRBV14 combines with J gene TRBJ2-3; D may be TRBD1 or TRBD2 (7 bases each). Between the trimmed V and J ends, which lost 4 bases and 4 bases, there was a span of 15 bases. The CDR3 is made up of 15 amino acids. Per the germline V gene, CDR1 is SGHDN and CDR2 is FVKESK. The CDR3 reads CASSPRSGGADTQYF. In nucleotides, the CDR3 is TGTGCCAGCAGCCCCCGTTCAGGGGGGGCAGATACGCAGTATTTT.

This clonotype was counted a few times. The genes are TRBV7-9 and TRBJ2-4; tentative D call: TRBD2 (6 bases). V lost 4 bases, J lost 9 bases, and 16 bases lay in between. Germline V gives CDR1 SEHNR, CDR2 FQNEAQ (reference sequence). CDR3 size: 14 residues. CDR3 sequence reads: CASSSKESGFIQYF. Here the CDR3 DNA reads TGTGCCAGCAGCTCCAAAGAGAGCGGGTTCATTCAGTACTTC.

The rearrangement joins TRBV5-1 to TRBJ2-6; D not certain. V lost 0 bases to trimming and J lost 0 bases, with 10 bases between them. The CDR3 covers 17 residues. Germline CDR1 and CDR2: SGHRS and YFSETQ. The CDR3 DNA reads TGCGCCAGCAGCTTGGAGAGCCGGGTCTCTGGGGCCAACGTCCTGACTTTC. It is translated as CASSLESRVSGANVLTF.

CDR3 nucleotide sequence: TGTGCCAGCAGCCCTCCAAGCAGGGTCTACGAGCAGTACTTC. Its protein is CASSPPSRVYEQYF. The chain couples TRBV7-8 to TRBJ2-7; TRBD1 is a possible D gene (5 bases). CDR3 length: 14 amino acids. V gave up 5 bases and J gave up 3 bases, with 14 bases separating them. Per germline, CDR1 SGHVS and CDR2 FQNEAQ.

This clonotype has just a few counts. The rearrangement links TRBV2 to TRBJ1-1; a weak D match, TRBD1 (5 bases). This CDR3 region has 14 residues. V lost 0 bases, J lost 6 bases, and 11 bases lay in between. Germline V lookup: CDR1 SNHLY, CDR2 FYNNEI. DNA for the CDR3: TGTGCCAGCAGTGAAGCGCGGGCAGGGCCTGAAGCTTTCTTT. It is translated as CASSEARAGPEAFF.

The chain links TRBV5-1 to TRBJ1-6; D call uncertain. Germline CDR1 is SGHRS and CDR2 is YFSETQ. Trimming removed 4 bases from V and 0 bases from J, with 14 bases in between. The CDR3 extends over 17 amino acids. Here the CDR3 reads CASSRQEMSSYNSPLHF. The CDR3 DNA sequence: TGCGCCAGCAGCCGTCAGGAGATGAGCTCCTATAATTCACCCCTCCACTTT.

The V gene is TRBV7-9, the J gene TRBJ2-1; D perhaps matches TRBD1 (5 bases). The CDR3 has 16 residues. V was clipped by 6 bases and J by 0 bases, with 15 bases between them. The germline V gene has CDR1 SEHNR and CDR2 FQNEAQ (reference sequence). This CDR3 reads CASRLFVGHSYNEQFF. CDR3 sequence (DNA): TGTGCCAGCAGATTGTTCGTGGGGCACTCCTACAATGAGCAGTTCTTC.

The chain carries TRBV20-1 and TRBJ2-1; 14 nucleotides match TRBD2. The CDR3 totals 14 residues. The J segment lost 7 bases and the V segment lost 4 bases, leaving 3 bases of the junction unmatched. Per germline, CDR1 DFQATT and CDR2 SNEGSKA (reference sequence). CDR3 nucleotide sequence: TGCAGTGCTATGGGGACTAGCGGGAGAAATGAGCAGTTCTTC. It encodes CSAMGTSGRNEQFF.

The CDR3 DNA reads TGTGCCAGCAGCTTAGTAGCGGGAGGGCCGGGAGATACGCAGTATTTT. Translating gives CASSLVAGGPGDTQYF. The chain recombines TRBV7-2 with TRBJ2-3; 11 nucleotides line up with TRBD2. CDR3 length: 16 residues. The ends lost 1 base at V and 5 bases at J; junction bases unmatched: 5. Germline CDR1 and CDR2: SGHTA and FQGNSA.

Worth noting for this clonotype: Mismatch with germline at one junction end may stem from a read error. This chain links TRBV28 with TRBJ1-1, with unresolved D. The CDR3 is 14 residues long. Germline V gene lookup returns CDR1 MDHEN and CDR2 SYDVKM. The CDR3 protein is CASSLAHMNAEAFF. DNA of the CDR3: TGTGCCAGCAGTTTAGCACATATGAACGCTGAAGCTTTCTTT.

Concerning this clonotype: The junction differs from germline at one of its ends, possibly a read error. This chain links TRBV11-2 with TRBJ2-7, with TRBD1 identical over 11 bases. The CDR3 extends over 12 amino acids. CDR1 is SGHAT, CDR2 FQNNGV, per germline. CDR3 protein: CASSMGQGVRDF. The CDR3 DNA reads as TGTGCCAGCAGCATGGGACAGGGGGTAAGGGACTTC. Looking up the rest from reference TRBV11-2 and TRBJ2-7 gives the full variable domain: EAGVAQSPRYKIIEKRQSVAFWCNPISGHATLYWYQQILGQGPKLLIQFQNNGVVDDSQLPKDRFSAERLKGVDSTLKIQPAKLEDSAVYLCASSMGQGVRDFGPGTRLTVT.

This clonotype has more than one count but fewer than ten. V gene TRBV12-3 or TRBV12-4 combines with J gene TRBJ2-7; D is unclear. V gave up 2 bases and J gave up 4 bases, with 6 bases separating them. This CDR3 has 12 amino acids. The chain's CDR3 is CASSLRRYEQYF. As DNA, the CDR3 is TGTGCCAGCAGTTTAAGACGGTACGAGCAGTACTTC.

The V call is TRBV20-1, the J call TRBJ2-7, with D perhaps matching TRBD1 or TRBD2 (5 bases each). Germline values: CDR1 DFQATT, CDR2 SNEGSKA (reference sequence). V lost 3 bases and J lost 2, with 26 bases in between. CDR3 length: 18 amino acids. CDR3 residues: CSARDTRSGLERAYEQYF. The CDR3 DNA reads as TGCAGTGCTAGGGACACCCGGTCGGGGCTTGAAAGGGCCTACGAGCAGTACTTC.

In its sample, this clonotype was seen a few times. V usage is TRBV20-1 and J usage is TRBJ2-1; 10 nucleotides line up with TRBD2. This CDR3 comprises 13 residues. The V gene end was trimmed by 8 bases and the J gene end by 7 bases; junction bases not matched to a gene: 8. Germline V CDR1 and CDR2: DFQATT, SNEGSKA (reference sequence). CDR3 sequence: CSPRLAGGNEQFF. CDR3 nucleotides: TGCAGTCCCAGACTAGCGGGTGGAAATGAGCAGTTCTTC.

This sequence joins TRBV7-2 and TRBJ1-1; D remains ambiguous. Germline values: CDR1 SGHTA, CDR2 FQGNSA. Trimming left V 5 bases short and J 7 bases short, with 17 bases between. This CDR3 contains 14 residues. CDR3 in amino acids: CASSLRPHGGEAFF. Here the CDR3 DNA reads TGTGCCAGCAGCCTAAGACCCCATGGAGGTGAAGCTTTCTTT.

This clonotype was seen more than once but under ten times. The V and J genes are TRBV6-4 and TRBJ2-3; 7 bases align to TRBD2. The CDR3 consists of 17 residues. The germline V gene encodes CDR1 MRHNA and CDR2 SNTAGT. The ends lost 2 bases at V and 6 bases at J; junction bases unmatched: 14. CDR3 nucleotides: TGTGCCAGCAGTGACGGTGCGGAAGGACTAGAGTTGGATACGCAGTATTTT. Protein: CASSDGAEGLELDTQYF.

V gene TRBV5-1 combines with J gene TRBJ2-7; D is possibly TRBD1 (5 bases). Trimming shortened V by 0 bases and J by 1 base, and 11 bases separated the two germline ends. This CDR3 has 15 amino acids. Germline CDR1 reads SGHRS; CDR2 reads YFSETQ. The CDR3 loop is CASSLAVQGSYEQYF. CDR3 nucleotides: TGCGCCAGCAGCTTGGCGGTTCAGGGTTCCTACGAGCAGTACTTC. Based on the CDR3 plus reference TRBV5-1 and TRBJ2-7, the full variable domain is KAGVTQTPRYLIKTRGQQVTLSCSPISGHRSVSWYQQTPGQGLQFLFEYFSETQRNKGNFPGRFSGRQFSNSRSEMNVSTLELGDSALYLCASSLAVQGSYEQYFGPGTRLTVT.

This clonotype has only a few counts. CDR3 in amino acids: CASSLALGTGVFSTDTQYF. CDR3 bases: TGTGCCAGCAGTTTAGCGCTGGGGACAGGCGTTTTTAGCACAGATACGCAGTATTTT. This sequence joins TRBV12-3 or TRBV12-4 and TRBJ2-3; 8 bases are shared with TRBD1. The CDR3 extends over 19 amino acids. Unmatched junction bases numbered 11, after V lost 0 bases and J lost 0 bases.

This clonotype has more than one count but fewer than ten. The chain joins TRBV6-6 to TRBJ2-1; 9 bases are a match to TRBD2. The CDR3 length is 13 residues. Per germline, CDR1 MNHNY and CDR2 SVGAGI (reference sequence). Trimming took 11 bases from V and 8 from J; bases not matched to a gene: 10. The CDR3 sequence: CASETSGRHEQFF. DNA for the CDR3: TGTGCCTCCGAGACAAGCGGGAGGCATGAGCAGTTCTTC.

This CDR3 reads CASSYTFRTSEQYF. In DNA, the CDR3 is TGTGCCAGCAGTTACACATTCAGGACCTCTGAGCAGTACTTC. This rearrangement joins TRBV6-5 to TRBJ2-7; D not resolved. Trimming shortened V by 2 bases and J by 7 bases, and 15 bases separated the two germline ends. Germline CDR1 and CDR2: MNHEY and SVGAGI. CDR3 length: 14 amino acids.

The chain carries TRBV2 and TRBJ1-5; possible D gene TRBD1, 5 bases. Germline assignment: CDR1 SNHLY and CDR2 FYNNEI. The CDR3 contains 13 residues. The V and J ends lost 4 bases and 6 bases respectively, with 10 bases between them. CDR3 sequence: CASSGGGAQPQHF. The CDR3 DNA follows: TGTGCCAGCAGTGGCGGAGGGGCTCAGCCCCAGCATTTT.